This T cell receptor (beta chain) derives from a study of cytomegalovirus exposure and HLA in healthy donors. Study-level information: Inside one of the first data releases sat about 85 million unique TCRs taken from HLA-typed donors.

The PCR ran on 60 Vbeta and 13 Jbeta primers. Assay: immunoSEQ multiplex PCR; the TCRdb copy retains only in-frame clones and omits some. Of about 110,000 clones in the sample, less than 85% were seen once. Study observations and caveats: Previously analyzed data showed that most TCR beta V segments were productive at a frequency of about 87% or about 30%. The majority of CMV-associated TCR beta chains were reported as apparently HLA-restricted in a later analysis. The classifier, whose performance was assessed in both the original and validation cohorts, reportedly diagnosed cytomegalovirus status with high specificity and sensitivity.

In the case of this clone: The antigen is unknown.

The CDR3 has 14 residues. V lost 6 bases to trimming and J lost 8 bases, with 17 bases between them. Germline CDR1 reads SNHLY; CDR2 reads FYNNEI. This chain joins TRBV2 and TRBJ2-1, with D possibly TRBD2 on 6 matching bases. The TCR sequence derives from a young man in good health and CMV-seronegative. Source material: PBMCs. The CDR3 is CASRASVILDEQFF. CDR3 in DNA: TGTGCCAGCAGGGCTAGCGTTATCTTGGATGAGCAGTTCTTC.